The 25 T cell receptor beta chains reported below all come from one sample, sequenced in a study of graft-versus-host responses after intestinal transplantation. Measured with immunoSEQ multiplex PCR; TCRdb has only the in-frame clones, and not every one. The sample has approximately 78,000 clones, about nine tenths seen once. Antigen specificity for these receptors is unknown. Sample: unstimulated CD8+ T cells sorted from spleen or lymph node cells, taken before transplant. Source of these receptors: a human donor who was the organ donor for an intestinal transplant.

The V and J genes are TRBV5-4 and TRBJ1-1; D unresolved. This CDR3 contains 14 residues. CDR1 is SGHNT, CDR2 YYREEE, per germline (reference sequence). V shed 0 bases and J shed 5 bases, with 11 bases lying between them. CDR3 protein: CASSLAIASTEAFF. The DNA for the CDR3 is TGTGCCAGCAGCTTGGCGATCGCCAGTACTGAAGCTTTCTTT.

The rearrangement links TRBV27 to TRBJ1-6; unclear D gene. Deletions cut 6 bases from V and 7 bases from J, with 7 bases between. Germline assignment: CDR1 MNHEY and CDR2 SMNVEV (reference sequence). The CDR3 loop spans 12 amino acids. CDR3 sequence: CASSQNNSPLHF. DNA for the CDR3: TGTGCCAGCAGCCAAAACAATTCACCCCTCCACTTT.

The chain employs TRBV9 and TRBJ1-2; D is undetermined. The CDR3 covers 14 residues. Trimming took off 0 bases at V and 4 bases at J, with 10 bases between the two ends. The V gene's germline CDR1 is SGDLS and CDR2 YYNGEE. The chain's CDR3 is CASSVAVAAYGYTF. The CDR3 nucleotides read TGTGCCAGCAGCGTAGCTGTTGCAGCCTATGGCTACACCTTC.

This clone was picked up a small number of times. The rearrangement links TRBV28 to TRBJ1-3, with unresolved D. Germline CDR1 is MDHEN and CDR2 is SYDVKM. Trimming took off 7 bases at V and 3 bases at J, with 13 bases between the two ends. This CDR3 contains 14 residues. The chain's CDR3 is CASTSILSGNTIYF. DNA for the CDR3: TGTGCCAGCACCAGCATTCTTAGTGGAAACACCATATATTTT.

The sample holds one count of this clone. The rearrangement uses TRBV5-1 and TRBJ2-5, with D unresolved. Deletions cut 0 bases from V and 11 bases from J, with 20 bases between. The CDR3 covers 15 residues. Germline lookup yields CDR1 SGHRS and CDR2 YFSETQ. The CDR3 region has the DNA TGCGCCAGCAGCTTGGCCAATTCATACCCCCGGGCGCAGTACTTC. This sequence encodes CASSLANSYPRAQYF.

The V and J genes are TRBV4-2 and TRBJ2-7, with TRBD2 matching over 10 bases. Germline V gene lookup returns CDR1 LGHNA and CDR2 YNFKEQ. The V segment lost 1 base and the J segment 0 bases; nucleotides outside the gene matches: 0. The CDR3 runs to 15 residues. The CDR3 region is CASSQGLAGSYEQYF. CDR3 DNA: TGTGCCAGCAGCCAAGGACTAGCGGGCTCCTACGAGCAGTACTTC.

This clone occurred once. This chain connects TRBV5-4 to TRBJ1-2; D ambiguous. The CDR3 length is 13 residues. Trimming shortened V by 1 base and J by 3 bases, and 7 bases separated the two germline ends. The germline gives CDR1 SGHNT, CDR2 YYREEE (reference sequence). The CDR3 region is CASSLSRDYGYTF. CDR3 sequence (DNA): TGTGCCAGCAGCTTGTCCCGAGACTATGGCTACACCTTC. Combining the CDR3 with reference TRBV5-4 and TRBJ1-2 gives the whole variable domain ETGVTQSPTHLIKTRGQQVTLRCSSQSGHNTVSWYQQALGQGPQFIFQYYREEENGRGNFPPRFSGLQFPNYSSELNVNALELDDSALYLCASSLSRDYGYTFGSGTRLTVV.

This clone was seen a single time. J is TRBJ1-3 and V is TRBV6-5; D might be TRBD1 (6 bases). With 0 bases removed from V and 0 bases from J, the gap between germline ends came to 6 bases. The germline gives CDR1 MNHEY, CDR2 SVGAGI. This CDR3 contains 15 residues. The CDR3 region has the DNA TGTGCCAGCAGTTACTCGACAGGCTCTGGAAACACCATATATTTT. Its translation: CASSYSTGSGNTIYF.

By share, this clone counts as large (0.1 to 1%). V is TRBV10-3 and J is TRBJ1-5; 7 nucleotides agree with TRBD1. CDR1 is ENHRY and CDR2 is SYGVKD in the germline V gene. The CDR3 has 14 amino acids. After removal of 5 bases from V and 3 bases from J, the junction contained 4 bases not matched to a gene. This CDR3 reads CAISTGDINQPQHF. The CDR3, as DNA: TGTGCCATCAGTACAGGGGACATCAATCAGCCCCAGCATTTT.

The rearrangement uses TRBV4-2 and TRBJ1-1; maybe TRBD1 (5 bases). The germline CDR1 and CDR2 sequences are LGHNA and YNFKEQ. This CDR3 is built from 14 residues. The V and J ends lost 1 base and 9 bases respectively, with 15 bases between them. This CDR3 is CASSQGPRGRKAFF. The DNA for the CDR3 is TGTGCCAGCAGCCAAGGCCCCCGGGGACGAAAAGCTTTCTTT.

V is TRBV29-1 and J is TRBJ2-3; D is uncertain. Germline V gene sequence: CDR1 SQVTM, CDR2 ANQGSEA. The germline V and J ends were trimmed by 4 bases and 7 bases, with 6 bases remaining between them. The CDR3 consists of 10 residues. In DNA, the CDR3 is TGCAGCGTTGTTATGTATACGCAGTATTTT. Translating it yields CSVVMYTQYF.

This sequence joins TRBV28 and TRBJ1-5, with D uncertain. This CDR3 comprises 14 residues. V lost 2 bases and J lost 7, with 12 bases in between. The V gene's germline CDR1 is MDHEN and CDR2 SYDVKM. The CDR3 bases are TGTGCCAGCAGTTTAGACCCGTCGGGGCAGCCCCAGCATTTT. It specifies CASSLDPSGQPQHF.

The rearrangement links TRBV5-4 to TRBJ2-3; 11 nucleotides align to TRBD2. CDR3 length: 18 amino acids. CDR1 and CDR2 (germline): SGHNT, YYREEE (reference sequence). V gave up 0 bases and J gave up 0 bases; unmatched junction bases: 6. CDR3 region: CASSLGLAGIQSTDTQYF. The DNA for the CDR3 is TGTGCCAGCAGCTTGGGACTAGCGGGGATCCAAAGCACAGATACGCAGTATTTT.

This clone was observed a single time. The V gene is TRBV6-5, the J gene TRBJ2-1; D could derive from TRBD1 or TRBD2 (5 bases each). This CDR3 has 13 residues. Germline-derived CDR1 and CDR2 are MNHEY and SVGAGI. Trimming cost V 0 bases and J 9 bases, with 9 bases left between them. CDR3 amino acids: CASSYSWDLEQFF. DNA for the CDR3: TGTGCCAGCAGTTACTCGTGGGACCTTGAGCAGTTCTTC.

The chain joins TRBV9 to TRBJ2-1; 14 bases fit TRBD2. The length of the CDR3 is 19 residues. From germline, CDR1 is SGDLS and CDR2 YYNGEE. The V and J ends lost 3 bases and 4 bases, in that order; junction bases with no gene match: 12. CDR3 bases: TGTGCCAGCAGCGGAGAGACTAGCGGGGGGGCTTTGGATTACAATGAGCAGTTCTTC. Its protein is CASSGETSGGALDYNEQFF.

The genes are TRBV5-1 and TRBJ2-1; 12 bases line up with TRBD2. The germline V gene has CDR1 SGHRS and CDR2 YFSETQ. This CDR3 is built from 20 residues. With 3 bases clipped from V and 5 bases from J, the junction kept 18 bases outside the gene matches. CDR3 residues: CASSYEGLAGRSGLNNEQFF. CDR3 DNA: TGCGCCAGCAGCTACGAAGGACTAGCGGGGAGATCGGGGCTAAACAATGAGCAGTTCTTC. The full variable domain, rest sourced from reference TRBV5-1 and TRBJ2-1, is KAGVTQTPRYLIKTRGQQVTLSCSPISGHRSVSWYQQTPGQGLQFLFEYFSETQRNKGNFPGRFSGRQFSNSRSEMNVSTLELGDSALYLCASSYEGLAGRSGLNNEQFFGPGTRLTVL.

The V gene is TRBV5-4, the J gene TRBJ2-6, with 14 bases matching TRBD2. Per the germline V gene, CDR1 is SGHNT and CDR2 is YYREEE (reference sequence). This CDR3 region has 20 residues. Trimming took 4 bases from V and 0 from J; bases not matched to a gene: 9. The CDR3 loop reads CASSAWTSGGLSSGANVLTF. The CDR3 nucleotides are TGTGCCAGCAGCGCCTGGACTAGCGGGGGGCTCAGCTCTGGGGCCAACGTCCTGACTTTC.

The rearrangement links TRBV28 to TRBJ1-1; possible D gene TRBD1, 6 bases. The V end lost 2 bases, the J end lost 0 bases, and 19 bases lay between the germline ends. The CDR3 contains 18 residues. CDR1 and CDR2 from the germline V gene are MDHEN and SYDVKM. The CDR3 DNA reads TGTGCCAGCAGTTTACCATACCAGACAGGAGACTTGAACACTGAAGCTTTCTTT. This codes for CASSLPYQTGDLNTEAFF.

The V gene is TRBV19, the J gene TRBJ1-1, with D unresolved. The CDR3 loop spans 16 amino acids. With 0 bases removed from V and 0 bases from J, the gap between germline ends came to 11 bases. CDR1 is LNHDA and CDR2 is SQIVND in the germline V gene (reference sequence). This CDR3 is CASSIDPLNLNTEAFF. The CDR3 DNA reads TGTGCCAGTAGTATAGACCCGTTGAACTTGAACACTGAAGCTTTCTTT.

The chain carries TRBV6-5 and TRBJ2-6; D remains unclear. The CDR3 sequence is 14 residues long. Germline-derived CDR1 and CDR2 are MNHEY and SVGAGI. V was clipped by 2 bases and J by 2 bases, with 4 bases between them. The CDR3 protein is CASSYRTGANVLTF. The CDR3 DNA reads TGTGCCAGCAGTTACAGAACTGGGGCCAACGTCCTGACTTTC.

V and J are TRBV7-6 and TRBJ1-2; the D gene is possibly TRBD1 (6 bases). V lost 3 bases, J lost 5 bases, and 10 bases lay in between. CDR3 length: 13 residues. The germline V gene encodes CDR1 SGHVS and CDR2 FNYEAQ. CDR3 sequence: CASSFQGPYGYTF. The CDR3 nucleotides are TGTGCCAGCAGCTTTCAGGGGCCGTATGGCTACACCTTC.

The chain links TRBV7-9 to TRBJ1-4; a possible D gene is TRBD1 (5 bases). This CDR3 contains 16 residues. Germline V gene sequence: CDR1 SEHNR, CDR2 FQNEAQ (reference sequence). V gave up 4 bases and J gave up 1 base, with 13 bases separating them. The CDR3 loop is CASSSKKGITNEKLFF. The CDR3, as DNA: TGTGCCAGCAGCTCAAAAAAGGGGATAACTAATGAAAAACTGTTTTTT.

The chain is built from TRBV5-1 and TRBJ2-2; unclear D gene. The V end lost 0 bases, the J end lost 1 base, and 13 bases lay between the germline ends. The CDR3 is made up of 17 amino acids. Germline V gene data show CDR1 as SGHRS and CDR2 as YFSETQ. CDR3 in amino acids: CASSLVGRTLNTGELFF. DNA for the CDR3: TGCGCCAGCAGCTTGGTCGGCAGGACGCTGAACACCGGGGAGCTGTTTTTT.

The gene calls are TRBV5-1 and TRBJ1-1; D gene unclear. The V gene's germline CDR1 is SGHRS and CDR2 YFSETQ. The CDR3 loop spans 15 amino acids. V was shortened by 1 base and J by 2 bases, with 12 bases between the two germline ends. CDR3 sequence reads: CASSLHGVTNTEAFF. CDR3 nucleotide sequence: TGCGCCAGCAGCTTGCACGGGGTCACCAACACTGAAGCTTTCTTT.

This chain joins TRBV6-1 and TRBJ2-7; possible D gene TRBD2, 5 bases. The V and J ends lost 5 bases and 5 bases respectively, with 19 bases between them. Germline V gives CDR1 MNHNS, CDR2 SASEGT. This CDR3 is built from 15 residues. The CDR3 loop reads CASSQSGNWLHEQYF. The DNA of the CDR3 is TGTGCCAGCAGTCAATCGGGGAACTGGTTGCACGAGCAGTACTTC.